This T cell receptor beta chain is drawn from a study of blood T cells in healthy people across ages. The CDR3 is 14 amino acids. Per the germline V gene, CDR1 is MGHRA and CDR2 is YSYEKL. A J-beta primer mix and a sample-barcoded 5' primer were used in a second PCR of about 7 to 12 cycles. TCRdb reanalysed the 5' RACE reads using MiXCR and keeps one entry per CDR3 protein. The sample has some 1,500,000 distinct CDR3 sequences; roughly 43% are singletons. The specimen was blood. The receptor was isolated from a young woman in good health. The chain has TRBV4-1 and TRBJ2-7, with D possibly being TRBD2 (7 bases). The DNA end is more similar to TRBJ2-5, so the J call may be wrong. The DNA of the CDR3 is TGCGCCAGCAGCCAAGTGGAGGGGGGGGAGACCCAGTACTTC. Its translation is CASSQVEGGETQYF.